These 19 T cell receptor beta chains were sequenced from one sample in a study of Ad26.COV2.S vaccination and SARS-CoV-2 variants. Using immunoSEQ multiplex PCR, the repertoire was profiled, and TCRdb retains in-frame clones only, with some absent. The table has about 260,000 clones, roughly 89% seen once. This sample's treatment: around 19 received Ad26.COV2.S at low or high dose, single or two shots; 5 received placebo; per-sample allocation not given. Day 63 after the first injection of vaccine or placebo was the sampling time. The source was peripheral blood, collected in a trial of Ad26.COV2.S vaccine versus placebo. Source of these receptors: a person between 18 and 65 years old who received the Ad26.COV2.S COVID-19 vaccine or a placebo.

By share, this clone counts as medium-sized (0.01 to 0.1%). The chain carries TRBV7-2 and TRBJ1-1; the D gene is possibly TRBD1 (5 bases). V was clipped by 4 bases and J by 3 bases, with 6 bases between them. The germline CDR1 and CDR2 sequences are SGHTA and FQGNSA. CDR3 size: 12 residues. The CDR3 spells CASSWGHTEAFF. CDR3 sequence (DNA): TGTGCCAGCAGCTGGGGCCACACTGAAGCTTTCTTT.

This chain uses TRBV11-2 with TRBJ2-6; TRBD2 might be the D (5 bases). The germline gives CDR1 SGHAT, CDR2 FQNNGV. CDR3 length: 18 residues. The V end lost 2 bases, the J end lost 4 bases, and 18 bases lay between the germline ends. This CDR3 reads CASSLPRGSHHGANVLTF. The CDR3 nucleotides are TGTGCCAGCAGCTTACCCCGGGGATCCCATCACGGGGCCAACGTCCTGACTTTC. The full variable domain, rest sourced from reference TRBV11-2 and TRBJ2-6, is EAGVAQSPRYKIIEKRQSVAFWCNPISGHATLYWYQQILGQGPKLLIQFQNNGVVDDSQLPKDRFSAERLKGVDSTLKIQPAKLEDSAVYLCASSLPRGSHHGANVLTFGAGSRLTVL.

Here the CDR3 reads CASSRTGFTDTQYF. CDR3 sequence (DNA): TGTGCCAGTAGTAGGACAGGGTTCACAGATACGCAGTATTTT. The J gene is TRBJ2-3, the V gene TRBV19, with TRBD1 identical over 8 bases. Germline V CDR1 and CDR2: LNHDA, SQIVND (reference sequence). The length of the CDR3 is 14 residues. J gave up 2 bases and V 4 bases, and 2 bases lay outside the gene matches.

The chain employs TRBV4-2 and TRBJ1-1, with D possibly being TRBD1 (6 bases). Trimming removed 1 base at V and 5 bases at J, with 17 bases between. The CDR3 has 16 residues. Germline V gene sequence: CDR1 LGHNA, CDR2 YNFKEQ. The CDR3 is CASSQGIVFQGTEAFF. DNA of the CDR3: TGTGCCAGCAGCCAAGGAATTGTATTTCAGGGGACTGAAGCTTTCTTT.

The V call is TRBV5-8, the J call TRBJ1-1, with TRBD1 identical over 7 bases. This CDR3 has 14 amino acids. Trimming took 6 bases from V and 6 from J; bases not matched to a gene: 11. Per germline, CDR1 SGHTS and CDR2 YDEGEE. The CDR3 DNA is TGTGCCAGCAACTCGGGACAGAGAGACGCTGAAGCTTTCTTT. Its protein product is CASNSGQRDAEAFF.

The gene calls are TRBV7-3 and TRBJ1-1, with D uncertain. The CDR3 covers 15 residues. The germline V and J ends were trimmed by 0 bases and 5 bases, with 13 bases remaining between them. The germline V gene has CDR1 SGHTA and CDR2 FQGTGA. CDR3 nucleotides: TGTGCCAGCAGCTTAACCACTCTCGATGTTACTGAAGCTTTCTTT. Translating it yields CASSLTTLDVTEAFF.

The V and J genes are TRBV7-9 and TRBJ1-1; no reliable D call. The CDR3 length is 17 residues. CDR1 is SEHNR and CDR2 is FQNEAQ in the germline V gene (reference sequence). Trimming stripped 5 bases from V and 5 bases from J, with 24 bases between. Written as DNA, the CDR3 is TGTGCCAGCAGCCCTCGGCCCGGACGTCAATCCGGGACTGAAGCTTTCTTT. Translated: CASSPRPGRQSGTEAFF.

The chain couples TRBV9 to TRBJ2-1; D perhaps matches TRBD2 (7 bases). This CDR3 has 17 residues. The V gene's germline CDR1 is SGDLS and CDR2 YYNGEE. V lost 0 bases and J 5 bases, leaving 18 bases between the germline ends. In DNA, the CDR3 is TGTGCCAGCAGCGTAGCGGGGGGCATAACCCTGGACAATGAGCAGTTCTTC. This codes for CASSVAGGITLDNEQFF.

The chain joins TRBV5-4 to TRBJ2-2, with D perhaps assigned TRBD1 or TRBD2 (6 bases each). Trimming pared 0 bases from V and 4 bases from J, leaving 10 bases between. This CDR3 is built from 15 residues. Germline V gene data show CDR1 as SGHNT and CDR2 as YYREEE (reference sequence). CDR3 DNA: TGTGCCAGCAGCTTGGGGGGGGCCCCCACCGGGGAGCTGTTTTTT. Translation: CASSLGGAPTGELFF.

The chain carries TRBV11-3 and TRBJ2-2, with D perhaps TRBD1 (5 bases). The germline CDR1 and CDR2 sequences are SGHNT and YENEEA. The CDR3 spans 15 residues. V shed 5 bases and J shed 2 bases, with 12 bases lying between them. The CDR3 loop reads CASSPAQGNTGELFF. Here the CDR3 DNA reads TGTGCCAGCAGCCCCGCCCAGGGTAACACCGGGGAGCTGTTTTTT. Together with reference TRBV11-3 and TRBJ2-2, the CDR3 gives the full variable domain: EAGVVQSPRYKIIEKKQPVAFWCNPISGHNTLYWYLQNLGQGPELLIRYENEEAVDDSQLPKDRFSAERLKGVDSTLKIQPAELGDSAVYLCASSPAQGNTGELFFGEGSRLTVL.

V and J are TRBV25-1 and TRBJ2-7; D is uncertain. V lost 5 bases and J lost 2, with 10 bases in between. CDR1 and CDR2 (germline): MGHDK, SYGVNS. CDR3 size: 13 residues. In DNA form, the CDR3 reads TGTGCCAGCAGTTTTTCCCCGGCCTACGAGCAGTACTTC. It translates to CASSFSPAYEQYF.

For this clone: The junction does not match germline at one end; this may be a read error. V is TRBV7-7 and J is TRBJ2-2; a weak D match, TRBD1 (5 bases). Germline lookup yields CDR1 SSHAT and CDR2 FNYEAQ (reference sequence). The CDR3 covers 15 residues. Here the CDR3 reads CASSMAGIGTGELFF. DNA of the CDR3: TGTGCTAGCAGCATGGCAGGGATCGGCACCGGGGAGCTGTTTTTT.

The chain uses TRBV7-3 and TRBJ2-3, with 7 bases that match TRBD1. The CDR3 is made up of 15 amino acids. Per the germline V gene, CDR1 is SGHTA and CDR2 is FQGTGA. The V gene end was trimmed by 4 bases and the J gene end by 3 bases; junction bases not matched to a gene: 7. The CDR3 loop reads CASSSTGAVTDTQYF. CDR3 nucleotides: TGTGCCAGCAGCTCAACAGGGGCGGTAACAGATACGCAGTATTTT.

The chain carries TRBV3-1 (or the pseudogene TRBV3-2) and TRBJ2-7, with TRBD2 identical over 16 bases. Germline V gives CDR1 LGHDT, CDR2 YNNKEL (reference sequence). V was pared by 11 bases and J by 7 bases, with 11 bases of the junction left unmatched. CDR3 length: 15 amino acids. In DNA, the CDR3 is TGTGCCGTCCAGGGACTAGCGGGGGGGCCGGGGGAGCAGTACTTC. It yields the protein CAVQGLAGGPGEQYF.

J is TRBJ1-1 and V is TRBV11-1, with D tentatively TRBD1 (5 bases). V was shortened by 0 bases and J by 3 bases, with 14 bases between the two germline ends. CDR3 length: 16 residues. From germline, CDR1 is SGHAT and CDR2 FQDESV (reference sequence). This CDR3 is CASSLAMGRGDTEAFF. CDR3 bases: TGTGCCAGCAGCTTAGCGATGGGTAGGGGAGACACTGAAGCTTTCTTT.

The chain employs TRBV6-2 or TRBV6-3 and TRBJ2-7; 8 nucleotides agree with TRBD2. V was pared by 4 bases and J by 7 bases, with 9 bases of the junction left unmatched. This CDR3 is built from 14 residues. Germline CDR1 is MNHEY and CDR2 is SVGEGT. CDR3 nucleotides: TGTGCCAGCAGTTTGGAACTAGCGGCGAGTGAGCAGTACTTC. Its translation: CASSLELAASEQYF.

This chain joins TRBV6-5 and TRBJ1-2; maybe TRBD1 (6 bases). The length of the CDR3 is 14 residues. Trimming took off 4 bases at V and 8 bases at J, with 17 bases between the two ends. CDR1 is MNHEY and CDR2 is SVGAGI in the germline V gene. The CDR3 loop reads CASSSSTGPGGYTF. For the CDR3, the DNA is TGTGCCAGCAGTTCCTCGACAGGCCCCGGGGGCTACACCTTC.

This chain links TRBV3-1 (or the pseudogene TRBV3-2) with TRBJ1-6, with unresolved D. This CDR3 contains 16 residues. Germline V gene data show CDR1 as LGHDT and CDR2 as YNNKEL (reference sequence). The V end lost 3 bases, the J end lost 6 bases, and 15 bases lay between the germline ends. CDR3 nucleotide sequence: TGTGCCAGCAGCCAGTACGGGTACGGCTCTAATTCACCCCTCCACTTT. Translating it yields CASSQYGYGSNSPLHF.

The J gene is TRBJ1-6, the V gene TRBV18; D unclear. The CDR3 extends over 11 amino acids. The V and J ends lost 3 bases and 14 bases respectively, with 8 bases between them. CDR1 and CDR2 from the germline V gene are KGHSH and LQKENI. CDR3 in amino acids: CASSPGSTLHF. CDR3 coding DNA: TGTGCCAGCTCACCGGGCAGTACCCTCCACTTT.